This T cell receptor beta chain was identified in a study of OX40 agonist ivuxolimab in advanced cancers. Trimming stripped 4 bases from V and 1 base from J, with 3 bases between. In germline, CDR1 is SGHNT, CDR2 YYREEE (reference sequence). This CDR3 comprises 13 residues. The repertoire was sequenced with immunoSEQ multiplex PCR; TCRdb's copy has only in-frame clones and lacks some. The sample carries about 100,000 clones, roughly 90% recorded once. This TCR was sampled from an adult with an advanced solid tumor such as melanoma, head and neck, liver or kidney cancer. The source material was CD4+ or CD8+ T cells sorted from blood, sampled in a trial of the OX40 agonist ivuxolimab. V usage is TRBV5-4 and J usage is TRBJ2-6; no reliable D call. The chain's CDR3 is CASSESGANVLTF. CDR3 sequence (DNA): TGTGCCAGCAGCGAATCTGGGGCCAACGTCCTGACTTTC.